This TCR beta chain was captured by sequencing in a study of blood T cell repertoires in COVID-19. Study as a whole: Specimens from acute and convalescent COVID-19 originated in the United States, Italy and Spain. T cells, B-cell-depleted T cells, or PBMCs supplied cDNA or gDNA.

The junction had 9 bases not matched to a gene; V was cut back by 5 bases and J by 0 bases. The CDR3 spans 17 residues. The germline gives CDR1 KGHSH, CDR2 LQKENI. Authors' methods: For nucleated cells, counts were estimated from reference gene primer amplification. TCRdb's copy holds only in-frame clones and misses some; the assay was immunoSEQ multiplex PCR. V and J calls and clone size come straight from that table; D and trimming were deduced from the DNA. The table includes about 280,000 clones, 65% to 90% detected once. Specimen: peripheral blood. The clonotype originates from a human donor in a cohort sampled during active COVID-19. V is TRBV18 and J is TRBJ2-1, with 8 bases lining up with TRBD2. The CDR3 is CASSTLTGGHSYNEQFF. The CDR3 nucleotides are TGTGCCAGCTCAACCCTTACGGGAGGGCACTCCTACAATGAGCAGTTCTTC.